A selection of T cell receptor beta chains follows, all from one sample in a study of cytomegalovirus exposure and HLA in healthy donors. The table came from immunoSEQ multiplex PCR; TCRdb's copy has only in-frame clones and leaves some out. Among 77,000 or so clones, about 79% were seen once, and the ten largest hold roughly 1.7%. Sequencing was carried out using PBMCs. The receptor set was obtained from a man in his forties in good health and CMV-seronegative. CDR3s include the opening cysteine and the closing phenylalanine or tryptophan. The order of the fields is clone size, J gene, D gene, V gene, CDR3 DNA, CDR3 protein. The D gene is left open where the match is weak. The size of a clone is reported for some rows only, either as once, few or many, or as a class for expanded clones.

.	TRBJ1-6	.	TRBV5-1	TGCGCCAGCAGCTCGGGAGTTAATAATTCACCCCTCCACTTT	CASSSGVNNSPLHF
few	TRBJ2-3	TRBD1	TRBV6-1	TGTGCCAGCAGTCCATGGGACAGGGACACAGATACGCAGTATTTT	CASSPWDRDTDTQYF
.	TRBJ1-6	.	TRBV19	TGTGCCAGTAGACCTGATAGCTCCTATAATTCACCCCTCCACTTT	CASRPDSSYNSPLHF
.	TRBJ1-2	TRBD1	TRBV5-8	TGTGCCAGCAGCTTGGAGTGGACAGGGGTGGTGGATGGCTACACCTTC	CASSLEWTGVVDGYTF
.	TRBJ1-2	TRBD1	TRBV7-7	TGTGCTAGCAGCCGACAGGGTCCCTACTATGGCTACACCTTC	CASSRQGPYYGYTF
.	TRBJ1-5	.	TRBV5-1	TGCGCCAGCAGCCCCGAAGGACAGAAGAATCAGCCCCAGCATTTT	CASSPEGQKNQPQHF
few	TRBJ2-3	TRBD2	TRBV6-4	TGTGCCAGCAGCAGGACTAGCGGGAGCACAGATACGCAGTATTTT	CASSRTSGSTDTQYF
.	TRBJ2-5	.	TRBV27	TGTGCCAGCAGTTCCCTGGGCAGGCAAGAGACCCAGTACTTC	CASSSLGRQETQYF
few	TRBJ2-7	TRBD2	TRBV7-2	TGTGCCAGCACTTCCCAAGGGACTAGCGGGTACGAGCAGTACTTC	CASTSQGTSGYEQYF
.	TRBJ1-1	.	TRBV9	TGTGCCAGCAGCGTTAAAGGGGGTGCCACTGAAGCTTTCTTT	CASSVKGGATEAFF
.	TRBJ2-7	.	TRBV5-1	TGCGCCACTTCGCCTTCTAGCTCCTACGAGCAGTACTTC	CATSPSSSYEQYF
.	TRBJ1-5	TRBD1	TRBV19	TGTGCCAGTAGTCCGGGACAGGTAGAAAATCAGCCCCAGCATTTT	CASSPGQVENQPQHF
.	TRBJ1-5	.	TRBV5-5	TGTGCCAGCAGCTTGCAGGCCATAGGGGGCAATCAGCCCCAGCATTTT	CASSLQAIGGNQPQHF
.	TRBJ2-1	TRBD2	TRBV7-9	TGTGCCAGCAGCTTATTTTCCCGGTATGGACTAGCGGTTTACAATGAGCAGTTCTTC	CASSLFSRYGLAVYNEQFF
.	TRBJ1-2	.	TRBV7-9	TGTGCCAGCAGCTTGGGCACATCTTACTATGGCTACACCTTC	CASSLGTSYYGYTF
.	TRBJ1-1	.	TRBV6-1	TGTGCCACCAAGGAGGGGAAGGCTTTCTTT	CATKEGKAFF